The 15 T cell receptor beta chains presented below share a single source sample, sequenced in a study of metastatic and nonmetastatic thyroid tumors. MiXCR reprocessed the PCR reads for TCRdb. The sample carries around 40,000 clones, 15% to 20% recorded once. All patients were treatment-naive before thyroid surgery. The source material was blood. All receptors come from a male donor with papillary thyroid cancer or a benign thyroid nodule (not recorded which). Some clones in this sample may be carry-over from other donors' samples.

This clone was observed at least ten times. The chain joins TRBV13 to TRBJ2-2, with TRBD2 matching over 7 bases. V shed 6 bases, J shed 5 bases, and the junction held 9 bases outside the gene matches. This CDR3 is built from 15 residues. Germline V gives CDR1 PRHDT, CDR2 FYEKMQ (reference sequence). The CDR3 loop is CASSSLARYTGELFF. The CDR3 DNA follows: TGTGCCAGCAGTTCACTAGCGAGATATACCGGGGAGCTGTTTTTT.

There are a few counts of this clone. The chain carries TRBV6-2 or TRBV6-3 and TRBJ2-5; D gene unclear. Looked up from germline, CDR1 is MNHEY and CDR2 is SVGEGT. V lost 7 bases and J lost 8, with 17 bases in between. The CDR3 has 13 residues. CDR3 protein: CASIYGPGGTQYF. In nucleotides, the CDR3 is TGTGCCAGCATTTATGGTCCAGGCGGTACCCAGTACTTC.

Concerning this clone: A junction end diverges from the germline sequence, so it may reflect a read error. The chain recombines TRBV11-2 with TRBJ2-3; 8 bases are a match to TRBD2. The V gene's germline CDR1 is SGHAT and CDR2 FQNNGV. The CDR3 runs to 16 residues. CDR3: CANSLQEHLAGDTQYF. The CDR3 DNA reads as TGTGCCAACAGCTTGCAGGAACACCTAGCGGGCGATACGCAGTATTTT.

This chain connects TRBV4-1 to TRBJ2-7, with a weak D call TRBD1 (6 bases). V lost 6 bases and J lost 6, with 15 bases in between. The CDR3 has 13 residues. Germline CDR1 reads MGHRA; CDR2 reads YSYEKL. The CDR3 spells CASSLLQGSEQYF. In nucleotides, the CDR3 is TGCGCCAGCAGTCTTTTACAGGGAAGCGAGCAGTACTTC.

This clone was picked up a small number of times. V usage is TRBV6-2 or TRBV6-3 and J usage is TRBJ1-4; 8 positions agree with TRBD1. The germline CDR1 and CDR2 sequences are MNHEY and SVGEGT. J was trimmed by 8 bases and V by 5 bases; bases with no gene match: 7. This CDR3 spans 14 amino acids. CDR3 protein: CASSNDRGEEKLFF. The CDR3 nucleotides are TGTGCCAGCAGTAACGACAGGGGTGAGGAAAAACTGTTTTTT.

The CDR3 DNA follows: TGCAGTGCTAGGGGACCGGGGGAGGGAGACAATGAGCAGTTCTTC. Residues: CSARGPGEGDNEQFF. This chain uses TRBV20-1 with TRBJ2-1; 7 bases match TRBD2. The CDR3 has 15 amino acids. V shed 3 bases and J 5 bases; nucleotides not matched to a gene: 10. CDR1 is DFQATT and CDR2 is SNEGSKA in the germline V gene (reference sequence).

The CDR3 coding sequence is TGTGCCAGCAGCTTCCCCGACGGGGGTATGAACACTGAAGCTTTCTTT. It specifies CASSFPDGGMNTEAFF. The V and J genes are TRBV11-1 and TRBJ1-1; TRBD1 is a possible D gene (5 bases). Germline V lookup: CDR1 SGHAT, CDR2 FQDESV (reference sequence). This CDR3 spans 16 amino acids. V was shortened by 3 bases and J by 0 bases, with 14 bases between the two germline ends.

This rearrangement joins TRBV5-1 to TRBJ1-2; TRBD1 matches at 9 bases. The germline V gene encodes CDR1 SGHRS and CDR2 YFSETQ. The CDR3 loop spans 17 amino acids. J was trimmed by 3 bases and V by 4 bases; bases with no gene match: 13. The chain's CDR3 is CASSREGQGSGHYGYTF. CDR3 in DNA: TGCGCCAGCAGCAGGGAAGGACAGGGGAGTGGACACTATGGCTACACCTTC. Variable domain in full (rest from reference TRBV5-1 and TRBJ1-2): KAGVTQTPRYLIKTRGQQVTLSCSPISGHRSVSWYQQTPGQGLQFLFEYFSETQRNKGNFPGRFSGRQFSNSRSEMNVSTLELGDSALYLCASSREGQGSGHYGYTFGSGTRLTVV.

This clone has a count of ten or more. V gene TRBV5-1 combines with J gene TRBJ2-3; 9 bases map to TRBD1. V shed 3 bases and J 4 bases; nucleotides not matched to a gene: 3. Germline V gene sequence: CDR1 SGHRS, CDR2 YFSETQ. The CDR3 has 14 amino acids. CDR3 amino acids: CASSSGQGADTQYF. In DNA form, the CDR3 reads TGCGCCAGCAGCTCGGGACAGGGCGCAGATACGCAGTATTTT.

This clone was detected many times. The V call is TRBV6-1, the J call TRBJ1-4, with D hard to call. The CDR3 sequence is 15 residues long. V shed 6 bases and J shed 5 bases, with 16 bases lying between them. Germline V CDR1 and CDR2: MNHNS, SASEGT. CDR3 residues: CASSPSLVINEKLFF. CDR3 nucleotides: TGTGCCAGCAGCCCTAGCCTGGTTATAAATGAAAAACTGTTTTTT.

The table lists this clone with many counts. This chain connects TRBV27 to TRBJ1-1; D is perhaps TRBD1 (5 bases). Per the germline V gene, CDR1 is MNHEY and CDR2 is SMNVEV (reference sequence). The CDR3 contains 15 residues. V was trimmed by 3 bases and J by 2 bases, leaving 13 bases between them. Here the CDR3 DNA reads TGTGCCAGCAGTTTCCTCGGACACGATAACACTGAAGCTTTCTTT. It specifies CASSFLGHDNTEAFF.

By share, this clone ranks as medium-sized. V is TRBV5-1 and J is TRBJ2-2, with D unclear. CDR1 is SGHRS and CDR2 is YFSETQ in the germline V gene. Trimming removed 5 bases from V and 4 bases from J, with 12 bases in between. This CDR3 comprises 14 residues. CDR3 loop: CASSQGRGTGELFF. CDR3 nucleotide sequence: TGCGCCAGCAGTCAAGGACGTGGCACCGGGGAGCTGTTTTTT.

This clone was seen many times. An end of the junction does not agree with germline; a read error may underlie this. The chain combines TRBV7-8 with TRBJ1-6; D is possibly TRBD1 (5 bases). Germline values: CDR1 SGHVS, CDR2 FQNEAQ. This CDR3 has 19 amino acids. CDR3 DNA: TGTGCCAGCAGTTTAGCCCCTCCGGGACCCAGCTCCTATAATTCACCCCTCCACTTT. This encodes CASSLAPPGPSSYNSPLHF.

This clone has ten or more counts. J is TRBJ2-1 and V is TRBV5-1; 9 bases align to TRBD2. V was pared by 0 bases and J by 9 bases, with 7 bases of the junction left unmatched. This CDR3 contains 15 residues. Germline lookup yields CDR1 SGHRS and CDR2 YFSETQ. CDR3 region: CASSLGVSGSTEQFF. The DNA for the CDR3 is TGCGCCAGCAGCTTGGGAGTTAGCGGGAGCACTGAGCAGTTCTTC.

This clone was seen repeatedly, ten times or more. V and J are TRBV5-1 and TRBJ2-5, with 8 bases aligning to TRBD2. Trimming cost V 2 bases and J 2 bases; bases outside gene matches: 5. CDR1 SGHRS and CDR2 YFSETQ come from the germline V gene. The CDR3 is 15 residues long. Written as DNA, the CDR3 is TGCGCCAGCAGCTTTGGCGGGGGGACTCAAGAGACCCAGTACTTC. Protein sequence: CASSFGGGTQETQYF.